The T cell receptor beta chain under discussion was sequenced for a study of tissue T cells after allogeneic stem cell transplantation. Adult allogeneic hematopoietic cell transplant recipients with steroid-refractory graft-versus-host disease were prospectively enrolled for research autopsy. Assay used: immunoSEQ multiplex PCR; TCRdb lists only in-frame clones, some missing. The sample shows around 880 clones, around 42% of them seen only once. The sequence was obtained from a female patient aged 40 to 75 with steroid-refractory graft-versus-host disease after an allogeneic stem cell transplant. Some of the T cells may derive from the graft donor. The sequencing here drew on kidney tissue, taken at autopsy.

CDR3 nucleotide sequence: TGTGCCAGCAGCGTAGATGGGACAGGGGCTAATTCACCCCTCCACTTT. Translated: CASSVDGTGANSPLHF. The rearrangement uses TRBV9 and TRBJ1-6; 10 nucleotides line up with TRBD1. The J segment lost 6 bases and the V segment lost 0 bases, leaving 3 bases of the junction unmatched. The CDR3 is 16 amino acids. CDR1 and CDR2 (germline): SGDLS, YYNGEE.